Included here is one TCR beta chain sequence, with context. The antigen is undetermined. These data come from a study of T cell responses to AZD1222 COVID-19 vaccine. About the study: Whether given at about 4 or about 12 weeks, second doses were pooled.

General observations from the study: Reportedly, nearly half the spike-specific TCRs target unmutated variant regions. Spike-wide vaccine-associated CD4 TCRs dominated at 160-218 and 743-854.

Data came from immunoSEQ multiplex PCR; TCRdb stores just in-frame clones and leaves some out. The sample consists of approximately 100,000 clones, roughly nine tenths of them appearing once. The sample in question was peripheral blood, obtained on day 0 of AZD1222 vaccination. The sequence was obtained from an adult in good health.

The CDR3 sequence is CASSIDRAVSGQFF. The CDR3 DNA reads as TGTGCCAGTAGTATAGATCGGGCCGTCAGCGGGCAGTTCTTC. The rearrangement uses TRBV19 and TRBJ2-1; a weak D match, TRBD2 (5 bases). V shed 0 bases and J shed 12 bases, with 15 bases lying between them. Germline CDR1 reads LNHDA; CDR2 reads SQIVND (reference sequence). CDR3 size: 14 residues.